This T cell receptor (beta chain) is from a study of early stage breast cancer tumors. As for the study in general: Samples were sequenced at about 9.7-fold average coverage.

The repertoire was sequenced with immunoSEQ multiplex PCR; TCRdb's copy has only in-frame clones and lacks some. The sample includes 27,000 or so clones, approximately 84% of them seen just once. This clone was recorded once. Trimming removed 0 bases at V and 0 bases at J, with 10 bases between. The CDR3 is made up of 16 amino acids. Germline V gives CDR1 SGHRS, CDR2 YFSETQ. This receptor was obtained from a person between 45 and 65 years old with breast cancer. Sequenced sample: blood. This chain uses TRBV5-1 with TRBJ1-3; no clear D gene. The CDR3 sequence: CASSLEGISSGNTIYF. CDR3 nucleotide sequence: TGCGCCAGCAGCTTGGAAGGGATTAGCTCTGGAAACACCATATATTTT.